This record covers a single T cell receptor beta chain. The CDR3 has 11 amino acids. The V end was cut by 3 bases, the J end by 6 bases, with 5 bases between. This record belongs to a study of vaccination and CD4 T cells after COVID-19. For the study at large: Everyone enrolled got two doses of BNT162b2 or mRNA-1273 vaccine. The post-COVID sampling time was a median 101 days after diagnosis, ranging from 35 to 161. For post-vaccine samples, collection took place a median about 65 days after dose two, ranging from 14 to 241.

A single record per CDR3 protein comes from TCRdb applying MiXCR to the PCR reads. Of about 40,000 distinct CDR3 sequences in the sample, about 35% are singletons; the top ten hold 5% to 6.5%. Regarding time point: late sampling 161 to 241 days after vaccination in three convalescent patients. The sample here was CD4+ T cells from blood, taken about 7 months after SARS-CoV-2 vaccination. This chain links TRBV12-3 or TRBV12-4 with TRBJ2-5; no firm D call. The sequence was obtained from a human donor who had recovered from COVID-19. The CDR3 bases are TGTGCCAGCAGTTTCGCGAAGACCCAGTACTTC. The encoded protein is CASSFAKTQYF.